This T cell receptor (beta chain) stems from a study of blood T cell repertoires in COVID-19. This clone was seen a few times. Germline V lookup: CDR1 MNHEY, CDR2 SVGAGI. The CDR3 consists of 15 residues. The trim removed 5 bases at V and 6 bases at J, leaving 10 bases unmatched. Data came from immunoSEQ multiplex PCR; TCRdb stores just in-frame clones and leaves some out. The profile shows 100,000 to 120,000 clones, approximately 68% of them singletons. What was sequenced was peripheral blood. V usage is TRBV6-5 and J usage is TRBJ1-5, with 7 bases lining up with TRBD1. This clonotype was sampled from a woman aged 60-75 years with acute or convalescent COVID-19. The CDR3 loop reads CASSRGQDLVQPQHF. For the CDR3, the DNA is TGTGCCAGCAGTAGAGGACAGGATTTAGTTCAGCCCCAGCATTTT.